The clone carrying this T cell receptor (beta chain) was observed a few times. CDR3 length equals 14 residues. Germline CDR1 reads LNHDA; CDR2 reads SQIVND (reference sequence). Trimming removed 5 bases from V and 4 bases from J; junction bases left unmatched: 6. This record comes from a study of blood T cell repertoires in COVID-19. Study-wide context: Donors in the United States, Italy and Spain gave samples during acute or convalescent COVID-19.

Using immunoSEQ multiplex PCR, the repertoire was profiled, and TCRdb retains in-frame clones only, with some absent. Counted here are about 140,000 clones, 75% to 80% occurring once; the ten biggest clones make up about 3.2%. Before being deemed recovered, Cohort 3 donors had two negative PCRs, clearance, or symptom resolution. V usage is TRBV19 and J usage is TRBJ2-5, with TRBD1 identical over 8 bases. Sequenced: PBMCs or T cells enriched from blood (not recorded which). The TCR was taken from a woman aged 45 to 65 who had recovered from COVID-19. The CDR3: CASSRSGGGETQYF. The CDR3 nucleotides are TGTGCCAGTAGTCGGTCAGGGGGCGGAGAGACCCAGTACTTC.